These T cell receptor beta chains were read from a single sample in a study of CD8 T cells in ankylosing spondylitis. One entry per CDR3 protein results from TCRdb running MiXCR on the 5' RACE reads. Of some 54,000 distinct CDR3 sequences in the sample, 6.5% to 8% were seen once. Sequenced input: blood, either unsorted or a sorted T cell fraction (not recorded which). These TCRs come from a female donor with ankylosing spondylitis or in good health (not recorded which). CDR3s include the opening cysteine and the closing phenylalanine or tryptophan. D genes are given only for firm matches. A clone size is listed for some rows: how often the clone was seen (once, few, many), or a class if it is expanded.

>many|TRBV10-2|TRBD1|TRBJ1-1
CASSDPGQGAFTEAFF
TGCGCCAGCAGTGACCCGGGACAGGGGGCTTTCACTGAAGCTTTCTTT
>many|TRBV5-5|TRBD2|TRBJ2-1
CASRRSGDFSYNEQFF
TGTGCCAGCAGGCGTAGCGGGGATTTTTCCTACAATGAGCAGTTCTTC
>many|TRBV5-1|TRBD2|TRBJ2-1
CASSLDGGGAVNEQFF
TGCGCCAGCAGCTTGGATGGCGGGGGGGCCGTGAATGAGCAGTTCTTC
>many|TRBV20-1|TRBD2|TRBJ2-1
CSARVLAGGVHFNEQFF
TGCAGTGCTAGAGTACTAGCGGGGGGGGTCCACTTTAATGAGCAGTTCTTC
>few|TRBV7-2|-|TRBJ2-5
CASQTGQETQYF
TGTGCCAGTCAGACAGGTCAAGAGACCCAGTACTTC
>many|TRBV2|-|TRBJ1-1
CASSLRALSTEAFF
TGTGCCAGCAGCCTCAGGGCCTTGAGCACTGAAGCTTTCTTT
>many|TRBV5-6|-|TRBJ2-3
CASSSWDTFTDTQYF
TGTGCCAGCAGCTCCTGGGACACATTCACAGATACGCAGTATTTT
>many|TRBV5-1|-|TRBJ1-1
CASSFQAGLNTEAFF
TGCGCCAGCAGCTTCCAAGCAGGGCTAAACACTGAAGCTTTCTTT
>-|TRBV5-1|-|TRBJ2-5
CASSLWGLSFGGTQYF
TGCGCCAGCAGCTTGTGGGGGTTAAGCTTCGGAGGGACCCAGTACTTC
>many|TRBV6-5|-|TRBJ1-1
CASSYSRAWRDTEAFF
TGTGCCAGCAGTTACTCGAGGGCCTGGAGGGACACTGAAGCTTTCTTT
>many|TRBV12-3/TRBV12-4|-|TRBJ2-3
CASSFSWEADTQYF
TGTGCCAGCAGTTTCTCCTGGGAAGCAGATACGCAGTATTTT
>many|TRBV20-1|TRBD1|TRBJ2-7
CSARRPGQLEQYF
TGCAGTGCTAGGCGCCCGGGACAGTTAGAGCAGTACTTC
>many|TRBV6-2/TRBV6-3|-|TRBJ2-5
CASSSRLKTSLQETQYF
TGTGCCAGCAGTTCTCGCCTTAAGACAAGCCTGCAAGAGACCCAGTACTTC
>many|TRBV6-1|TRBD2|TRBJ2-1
CASSLTSGYNEQFF
TGTGCCAGCAGCCTGACTAGCGGGTACAATGAGCAGTTCTTC
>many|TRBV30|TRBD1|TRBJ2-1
CAWSGLPRTGWGDNEQFF
TGTGCCTGGAGCGGTCTCCCTCGGACAGGGTGGGGGGACAATGAGCAGTTCTTC
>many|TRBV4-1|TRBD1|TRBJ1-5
CASSQEGTGSNQPQHF
TGCGCCAGCAGCCAAGAGGGGACAGGGAGCAATCAGCCCCAGCATTTT
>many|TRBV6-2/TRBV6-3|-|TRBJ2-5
CASSGQETQYF
TGTGCCAGCAGTGGACAAGAGACCCAGTACTTC
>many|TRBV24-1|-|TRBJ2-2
CATRNSNTGELFF
TGTGCCACTAGAAATTCGAACACCGGGGAGCTGTTTTTT
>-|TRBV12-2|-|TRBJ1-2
CASRPRGNYGYTF
TGTGCAAGTCGCCCGCGGGGGAACTATGGCTACACCTTC
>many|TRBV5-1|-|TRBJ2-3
CASSLTGDSTDTQYF
TGCGCCAGCAGCTTGACGGGGGATTCCACAGATACGCAGTATTTT
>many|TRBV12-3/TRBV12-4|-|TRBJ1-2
CASSKTGYGYTF
TGTGCCAGCAGTAAGACAGGCTATGGCTACACCTTC
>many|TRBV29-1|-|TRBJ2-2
CSVRLAGELFF
TGCAGCGTTCGACTAGCCGGGGAGCTGTTTTTT
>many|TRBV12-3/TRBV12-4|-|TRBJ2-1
CASSPQDFYNEQFF
TGTGCCAGCAGTCCCCAGGACTTCTACAATGAGCAGTTCTTC
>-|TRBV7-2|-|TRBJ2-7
CASSFSPTTYEQYF
TGTGCCAGCAGCTTTAGTCCTACAACCTACGAGCAGTACTTC
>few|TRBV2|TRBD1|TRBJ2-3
CASSEDRGVTDTQYF
TGTGCCAGCAGTGAAGACAGGGGTGTCACAGATACGCAGTATTTT
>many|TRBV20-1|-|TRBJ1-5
CSARDPRSLYSNQPQHF
TGCAGTGCTAGAGATCCCCGCAGCCTCTATAGCAATCAGCCCCAGCATTTT
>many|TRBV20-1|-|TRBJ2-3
CSAAQGTAHTDTQYF
TGCAGTGCTGCACAAGGGACGGCACACACAGATACGCAGTATTTT
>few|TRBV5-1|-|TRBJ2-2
CASSLIEPTGELFF
TGCGCCAGCAGCTTAATTGAGCCTACCGGGGAGCTGTTTTTT
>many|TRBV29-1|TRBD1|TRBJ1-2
CSVEGTGAFFSGYTF
TGCAGCGTTGAGGGAACAGGGGCCTTCTTTAGCGGCTACACCTTC
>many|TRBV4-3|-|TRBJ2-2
CASSQDRDVNTGELFF
TGCGCCAGCAGCCAAGATAGGGACGTAAACACCGGGGAGCTGTTTTTT
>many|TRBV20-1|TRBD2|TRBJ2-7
CSARETSHYEQYF
TGCAGTGCTAGAGAGACTAGCCACTACGAGCAGTACTTC
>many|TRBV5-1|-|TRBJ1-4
CASKVVGPGVNEKLFF
TGCGCCAGCAAAGTCGTAGGGCCGGGAGTTAATGAAAAACTGTTTTTT
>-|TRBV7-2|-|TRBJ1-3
CASSSRQGSSGNTIYF
TGTGCCAGCAGCTCCAGGCAGGGGAGCTCTGGAAACACCATATATTTT
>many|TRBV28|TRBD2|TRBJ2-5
CASTLGTSGVYQETQYF
TGTGCCAGCACCCTCGGGACTAGCGGGGTGTACCAAGAGACCCAGTACTTC
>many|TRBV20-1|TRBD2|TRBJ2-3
CSAVKGGGAGDTQYF
TGCAGCGCCGTTAAGGGCGGGGGGGCCGGGGATACGCAGTATTTT
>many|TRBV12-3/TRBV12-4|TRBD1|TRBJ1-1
CASSYTGDPAEAFF
TGTGCCAGCAGTTACACAGGGGACCCCGCTGAAGCTTTCTTT
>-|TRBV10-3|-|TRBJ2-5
CAGSRDFQETQYF
TGTGCCGGATCCCGGGACTTCCAAGAGACCCAGTACTTC
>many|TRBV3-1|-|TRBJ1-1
CASRKTVNTEAFF
TGTGCCAGCAGAAAGACAGTGAACACTGAAGCTTTCTTT
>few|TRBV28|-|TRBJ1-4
CASSFQGLKEKLFF
TGTGCCAGCAGTTTCCAGGGGCTGAAGGAAAAACTGTTTTTT
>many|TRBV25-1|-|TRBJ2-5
CASSDRYQETQYF
TGTGCCAGCAGTGATCGGTATCAAGAGACCCAGTACTTC
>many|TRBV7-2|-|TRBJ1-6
CASSLSGNNSPLHF
TGTGCCAGCAGCTTGTCGGGGAATAATTCACCCCTCCACTTT
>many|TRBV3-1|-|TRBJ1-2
CASSSFEGYTF
TGTGCCAGCAGCTCCTTTGAGGGCTACACCTTC
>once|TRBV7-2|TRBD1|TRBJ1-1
CASSTRQGMGTAAFF
TGCGCCAGCAGCACCCGACAGGGCATGGGCACTGCAGCTTTCTTT
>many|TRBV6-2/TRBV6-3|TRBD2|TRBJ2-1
CASSNQRGGRNEQFF
TGTGCCAGCAGTAACCAGCGGGGGGGCCGGAATGAGCAGTTCTTC
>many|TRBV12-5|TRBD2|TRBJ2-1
CASGQGGAQYNEQFF
TGTGCTAGTGGTCAGGGAGGGGCCCAGTACAATGAGCAGTTCTTC
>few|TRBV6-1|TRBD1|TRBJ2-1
CASSEMRTGLYNEQFF
TGTGCCAGCAGTGAAATGCGGACAGGCCTCTACAATGAGCAGTTCTTC
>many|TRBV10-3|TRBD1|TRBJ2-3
CAISEGGQATDTQYF
TGTGCCATCAGTGAGGGGGGACAGGCCACAGATACGCAGTATTTT
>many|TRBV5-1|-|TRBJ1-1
CASSLAPVNTEAFF
TGCGCCAGCAGCTTGGCGCCAGTGAACACTGAAGCTTTCTTT
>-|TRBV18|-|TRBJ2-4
CASSPEGGPKNIQYF
TGTGCCAGCTCACCAGAAGGGGGGCCCAAAAACATTCAGTACTTC
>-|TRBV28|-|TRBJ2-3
CVSTQGQASTDTQYF
TGTGTCAGCACCCAGGGCCAGGCTAGCACAGATACGCAGTATTTT
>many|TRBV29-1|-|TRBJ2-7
CSAPGPNYEQYF
TGCAGCGCTCCGGGACCGAATTACGAGCAGTACTTC
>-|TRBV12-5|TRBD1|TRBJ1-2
CASGKGQIDYGYTF
TGTGCTAGTGGAAAGGGACAGATTGACTATGGCTACACCTTC
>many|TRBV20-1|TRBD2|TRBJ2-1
CSASLAGGPWGNEQFF
TGCAGTGCCTCCTTAGCGGGGGGGCCTTGGGGCAATGAGCAGTTCTTC
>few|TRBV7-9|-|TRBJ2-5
CASSLEEISETQYF
TGTGCCAGCAGCTTAGAGGAAATTTCAGAGACCCAGTACTTC
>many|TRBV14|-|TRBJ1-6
CASSTGSYNSPLHF
TGTGCCAGCAGCACCGGCTCCTATAATTCACCCCTCCACTTT